The 12 T cell receptor beta chains presented below share a single source sample, sequenced in a study of blood T cells in healthy people across ages. A second PCR, run for about 7 to 12 cycles, used a sample-barcoded 5' primer plus a J-beta primer mix. TCRdb itself ran the 5' RACE reads through MiXCR, one entry per CDR3 protein. The sample gives around 1,500,000 distinct CDR3 sequences, 28% of which show up once; 7.7% is in the top ten. Material for sequencing was blood. The receptors stem from a woman in her twenties or thirties in good health.

There are many counts of this clonotype. This chain joins TRBV15 and TRBJ2-6; D is uncertain. This CDR3 spans 15 amino acids. The germline V gene has CDR1 LNHNV and CDR2 YYDKDF (reference sequence). Trimming stripped 5 bases from V and 0 bases from J, with 8 bases between. In DNA form, the CDR3 reads TGTGCCACCAGCCAATTAGGCTCTGGGGCCAACGTCCTGACTTTC. Its translation: CATSQLGSGANVLTF.

About this clonotype itself: This is likely a read error, given that the CDR3 carries no conserved phenylalanine or tryptophan at its end. The chain employs TRBV29-1 and TRBJ2-5; D is uncertain. CDR3 length: 10 residues. Germline CDR1 is SQVTM and CDR2 is ANQGSEA. Trimming stripped 7 bases from V and 5 bases from J, with 8 bases between. The CDR3 reads CSGGGETQYL. CDR3 in DNA: TGCAGCGGAGGCGGCGAGACCCAGTACTTA.

This clonotype was found a few times. This may stem from a read error, because a much larger clone lies one nucleotide away. V usage is TRBV29-1 and J usage is TRBJ2-7, with 10 bases that match TRBD2. CDR1 and CDR2 (germline): SQVTM, ANQGSEA. The length of the CDR3 is 14 residues. Losses at the gene ends were 5 bases for V and 11 bases for J; bases not matched to a gene: 15. CDR3 sequence (DNA): TGCAGCGTTCTGTCGGGACTAGCGTCGGAGACCAAGTACTTC. It yields the protein CSVLSGLASETKYF.

This sequence joins TRBV6-6 and TRBJ2-1, with TRBD2 as a possible D gene (8 bases). The length of the CDR3 is 17 residues. Germline V CDR1 and CDR2: MNHNY, SVGAGI (reference sequence). V lost 0 bases to trimming and J lost 9 bases, with 21 bases between them. This chain's CDR3 is CASSYSKGGAGGAEQFF. The CDR3 DNA is TGTGCCAGCAGTTACTCAAAAGGGGGCGCCGGGGGGGCTGAGCAGTTCTTC.

This chain uses TRBV5-1 with TRBJ2-3; D not resolved. The CDR3 length is 14 residues. Germline V gene data show CDR1 as SGHRS and CDR2 as YFSETQ. V lost 1 base and J lost 2, with 8 bases in between. The chain's CDR3 is CASSLSLDTDTQYF. The DNA of the CDR3 is TGCGCCAGCAGCTTGAGTCTAGACACAGATACGCAGTATTTT.

This clonotype was seen a handful of times. A read error may produce the germline difference seen at one junction end. This chain connects TRBV5-1 to TRBJ2-3; D not certain. CDR3 length: 15 amino acids. Germline lookup yields CDR1 SGHRS and CDR2 YFSETQ. The CDR3 sequence is CANSLRVDRTDTQYF. The CDR3 nucleotides are TGCGCCAACAGCTTAAGGGTGGATCGCACAGATACGCAGTATTTT.

This clonotype showed up just a few times. This chain joins TRBV20-1 and TRBJ2-7, with 7 bases aligning to TRBD2. Germline CDR1 DFQATT, CDR2 SNEGSKA (reference sequence). This CDR3 has 13 amino acids. Trimming cost V 8 bases and J 0 bases; bases outside gene matches: 7. For the CDR3, the DNA is TGCAGTCCCCGGGCTAGCGGCTCCTACGAGCAGTACTTC. It encodes CSPRASGSYEQYF.

This clonotype was recorded many times. V is TRBV7-9 and J is TRBJ2-6, with 7 positions matching TRBD1. This CDR3 contains 17 residues. V was clipped by 3 bases and J by 0 bases; unmatched bases: 5. Looked up from germline, CDR1 is SEHNR and CDR2 is FQNEAQ (reference sequence). In DNA, the CDR3 is TGTGCCAGCAGCTTTGGGGGACAGCGCTCTGGGGCCAACGTCCTGACTTTC. This encodes CASSFGGQRSGANVLTF.

The chain joins TRBV20-1 to TRBJ1-2, with a possible D match to TRBD1 (6 bases). The CDR3 has 16 residues. V shed 4 bases and J shed 8 bases, with 26 bases lying between them. Germline CDR1 DFQATT, CDR2 SNEGSKA (reference sequence). The CDR3 spells CSATLTGQADHGGYTF. CDR3 nucleotide sequence: TGCAGTGCTACGTTGACGGGACAAGCAGACCATGGCGGCTACACCTTC.

The chain employs TRBV14 and TRBJ2-7; tentative D call: TRBD2 (6 bases). The J call could be wrong; TRBJ2-5 is a better fit for the DNA end. The CDR3 consists of 15 residues. CDR1 SGHDN and CDR2 FVKESK come from the germline V gene. CDR3 protein: CASSQLGLGLGTQYF. DNA of the CDR3: TGTGCCAGCAGCCAGTTGGGACTGGGGCTGGGGACCCAGTACTTC.

This chain connects TRBV7-2 to TRBJ2-1, with D tentatively TRBD2 (6 bases). Per germline, CDR1 SGHTA and CDR2 FQGNSA. There are 15 residues in the CDR3. V was clipped by 2 bases and J by 1 base, with 9 bases between them. This chain's CDR3 is CASSLTRESYNEQFF. The CDR3 nucleotides are TGTGCCAGCAGCTTAACTCGGGAGTCCTACAATGAGCAGTTCTTC.

This clonotype was seen ten or more times. Written as DNA, the CDR3 is TGTGCCACCCGTGGGGCATCCGCCTACAATGAGCAGTTCTTC. Translated, it gives CATRGASAYNEQFF. J is TRBJ2-1 and V is TRBV10-3; TRBD1 might be the D (5 bases). The CDR3 has 14 residues. Germline CDR1 and CDR2: ENHRY and SYGVKD. V was trimmed by 10 bases and J by 2 bases, leaving 15 bases between them.